This T cell receptor beta chain was identified in a study of blood T cell repertoires in COVID-19. Per the study methods: Amplification of reference gene primers was used by the study to estimate nucleated cell counts. Using immunoSEQ multiplex PCR, the repertoire was profiled, and TCRdb retains in-frame clones only, with some absent. V, J and clone size were drawn from that table, and D and trimming were deduced from the DNA. In the table there are about 70,000 clones, roughly 84% of which are singletons. The CDR3 runs 13 residues. With V trimmed by 3 bases and J by 7 bases, 6 bases remained unmatched. CDR1 is MNHEY and CDR2 is SMNVEV in the germline V gene (reference sequence).

The sequencing input was peripheral blood. The V and J genes are TRBV27 and TRBJ2-7, with 7 bases identical to TRBD1. The sequence was obtained from a woman at least 80 years old with active or convalescent COVID-19. The CDR3 reads CASSFDRAREQYF. The CDR3 DNA sequence: TGTGCCAGCAGTTTCGACAGGGCTAGGGAGCAGTACTTC.